These T cell receptor beta chains were read from a single sample in a study of blood T cell repertoires in COVID-19. Measured with immunoSEQ multiplex PCR; TCRdb has only the in-frame clones, and not every one. The repertoire holds 100,000 to 150,000 clones, with around 85% as singletons. Sequencing used peripheral blood. These receptor sequences come from a woman at least 80 years old with acute or convalescent COVID-19. The CDR3 runs from the conserved cysteine through the conserved F or W. A D gene is named only where the DNA matches it firmly. Only some rows state a clone size, as once, few, many or a class for expanded clones.

clone_size | j_call | d_call | v_call | cdr3_nt | cdr3_aa
. | TRBJ2-3 | . | TRBV4-3 | TGCGCCAGCAGCCAAGGAGTTTCTCGCCTCACAGATACGCAGTATTTT | CASSQGVSRLTDTQYF
few | TRBJ2-7 | . | TRBV4-2 | TGTGCCAGCACCATGACAGGGATCCCCTCAAATGGGGCGGGATCCCCCTACGAGCAGTACTTC | CASTMTGIPSNGAGSPYEQYF
. | TRBJ1-2 | TRBD1 | TRBV29-1 | TGCAGCGTGCGGAGACAGGGGGGCTATGGCTACACCTTC | CSVRRQGGYGYTF
. | TRBJ1-2 | TRBD1 | TRBV4-1 | TGCGCCAGCAGCCAAACACAGGGGAATAACTATGGCTACACCTTC | CASSQTQGNNYGYTF
. | TRBJ2-7 | TRBD2 | TRBV10-3 | TGTGCCATCGGGAGGGGCTACGAGCAGTACTTC | CAIGRGYEQYF
. | TRBJ1-5 | . | TRBV24-1 | TGTGCCACCAGTGATTGCAACAGGGGCAATCAGCCCCAGCATTTT | CATSDCNRGNQPQHF
once | TRBJ1-2 | TRBD1 | TRBV29-1 | TGCAGCGTTGTACAGGGGGAAGGCTATGGCTACACCTTC | CSVVQGEGYGYTF
. | TRBJ1-1 | TRBD1 | TRBV11-2 | TGTGCCAGCAGCTTAGGGCATGGGACAGGGAGACTGGTCACTGAAGCTTTCTTT | CASSLGHGTGRLVTEAFF
. | TRBJ2-2 | TRBD1 | TRBV19 | TGTGCCAGTACCCGGGACAGGGGGCTGATAGGAACCGGGGAGCTGTTTTTT | CASTRDRGLIGTGELFF
. | TRBJ2-5 | TRBD2 | TRBV10-2 | TGCGCCAGCACCCCGAGGGCACTAGCGGACAGATTACAAGAGACCCAGTACTTC | CASTPRALADRLQETQYF
. | TRBJ2-1 | TRBD1 | TRBV5-1 | TGCGCCAGCAGCTTGGCCCCGCTGGGCGGGACAGGGTACAATGAGCAGTTCTTC | CASSLAPLGGTGYNEQFF
once | TRBJ2-7 | TRBD1 | TRBV7-7 | TGTGCCAGCAGCCCAGGACAGGGTAGATCCTACGAGCAGTACTTC | CASSPGQGRSYEQYF
. | TRBJ1-1 | . | TRBV12-3/TRBV12-4 | TGTGCCAGCAGTTTTTTGGAGGGCACTGAAGCTTTCTTT | CASSFLEGTEAFF
. | TRBJ1-2 | . | TRBV24-1 | TGTGCCACCAGTAGAGGGTTGGTCTACACCTTC | CATSRGLVYTF
. | TRBJ2-1 | TRBD1 | TRBV6-5 | TGTGCCAGCAGTTACGTTGACAGGGGGTCCGAGCAGTTCTTC | CASSYVDRGSEQFF
. | TRBJ1-3 | . | TRBV18 | TGTGCCAGCTCACCGGCGACAGGAAGAGGTATTGGAAACACCATATATTTT | CASSPATGRGIGNTIYF
. | TRBJ1-2 | TRBD1 | TRBV3-1/TRBV3-2 | TGTGCCAGCAGCCAAGATTGGGGACAGGGCACCTATGGCTACACCTTC | CASSQDWGQGTYGYTF
. | TRBJ2-3 | . | TRBV2 | TGTGCCAGCACCAACCCCCGGGACAAGGACACAGATACGCAGTATTTT | CASTNPRDKDTDTQYF
. | TRBJ2-3 | TRBD2 | TRBV19 | TGTGCCAGTAGAGAGCGGGGAGATACGCAGTATTTT | CASRERGDTQYF
. | TRBJ1-3 | . | TRBV7-6 | TGTGCCAGCAGCTTAGCGGGCCCCAGGGCCCGTGGAAACACCATATATTTT | CASSLAGPRARGNTIYF
. | TRBJ1-1 | . | TRBV18 | TGTGCCAGCTCACCGCTCACTCAAGGAGGAGCTTTCTTT | CASSPLTQGGAFF
. | TRBJ2-7 | . | TRBV7-6 | TGTGCCAGCAGCCCCGCAGTGGGAGCTCGCTACGAGCAGTACTTC | CASSPAVGARYEQYF
. | TRBJ1-1 | . | TRBV2 | TGTGCCAGCAGCCCCCAAGGGGCAGGAGGGGTGGAAGCTTTCTTT | CASSPQGAGGVEAFF
. | TRBJ2-5 | TRBD2 | TRBV7-2 | TGTGCCAGCAGCTGGGGGACTAGCGGAGAGACCCAGTACTTC | CASSWGTSGETQYF
. | TRBJ1-2 | TRBD1 | TRBV5-6 | TGTGCCAGCAGCCCCGGGACAGGGGGCCTCCCCACCTATGGCTACACCTTC | CASSPGTGGLPTYGYTF
few | TRBJ1-1 | . | TRBV7-2 | TGTGCCAGCAGCCCCGGCGGGGTCCCGAACACTGAAGCTTTCTTT | CASSPGGVPNTEAFF
. | TRBJ1-1 | . | TRBV15 | TGTGCCACCAGCAGAGGAGACCAGGGGAACACTGAAGCTTTCTTT | CATSRGDQGNTEAFF
. | TRBJ1-1 | . | TRBV5-1 | TGCGCCAGCAGCTTTGACCAGCGAGGCACTGAAGCTTTCTTT | CASSFDQRGTEAFF
once | TRBJ2-7 | . | TRBV30 | TGTGCCTGGAGTTTCAAAGGGGGAAGCTACGAGCAGTACTTC | CAWSFKGGSYEQYF
. | TRBJ1-2 | TRBD1 | TRBV25-1 | TGTGCCAGCAGCAGCCTGGGACAGGCTGATGGCTACACCTTC | CASSSLGQADGYTF
once | TRBJ2-3 | TRBD1 | TRBV11-2 | TGTGCCAGCACCCCTGCGACAGGGGGTGGCACAGATACGCAGTATTTT | CASTPATGGGTDTQYF
. | TRBJ2-2 | TRBD2 | TRBV6-6 | TGTGCCAGCAGTCCGTCCGGGACTAGTGGAGGAAGGGTCGGGGAGCTGTTTTTT | CASSPSGTSGGRVGELFF
. | TRBJ2-1 | . | TRBV2 | TGTGCCAGCAGTGGATCAGGGGTGGGGAATGAGCAGTTCTTC | CASSGSGVGNEQFF
. | TRBJ2-7 | . | TRBV18 | TGTGCCAGCTCACCAGGGCGGGATCTCAACGAGCAGTACTTC | CASSPGRDLNEQYF
. | TRBJ1-1 | . | TRBV21-1 | TGTGCCAGCAGCAAAGAGTACCACAGGGGGCTTGACGCTGAAGCTTTCTTT | CASSKEYHRGLDAEAFF
once | TRBJ2-7 | TRBD2 | TRBV19 | TGTGCCAGTAGTATAGATCCAGAGTCGGCGGGAGGCTCCTACGAGCAGTACTTC | CASSIDPESAGGSYEQYF
. | TRBJ1-2 | TRBD1 | TRBV10-2 | TGCGCCAGCCGGGACAGGAATTTTGGCTACACCTTC | CASRDRNFGYTF
once | TRBJ1-1 | . | TRBV6-5 | TGTGCCAGCAGAAGGAACAGTCAAACTGAAGCTTTCTTT | CASRRNSQTEAFF
. | TRBJ2-3 | . | TRBV27 | TGTGCCAGCAGTTTCCGAGCCCGCATAAGTACTAGCACAGATACGCAGTATTTT | CASSFRARISTSTDTQYF